Below are 14 T cell receptor beta chains sequenced from a single sample in a study of early T cells in non-severe SARS-CoV-2 infection. TCRdb re-called the 5' RACE reads through MiXCR, storing one row per CDR3 protein. This sample has some 62,000 distinct CDR3 sequences, with approximately 9% found just once. Sequencing was performed on whole blood. Receptor source: an adult who was a healthcare worker with PCR-confirmed SARS-CoV-2 infection or an uninfected control (not recorded which).

The chain links TRBV7-9 to TRBJ2-5; 8 bases fit TRBD1. V shed 3 bases, J shed 4 bases, and the junction held 4 bases outside the gene matches. CDR1 is SEHNR, CDR2 FQNEAQ, per germline (reference sequence). The length of the CDR3 is 14 residues. The CDR3 is CASSFITGGETQYF. CDR3 DNA: TGTGCCAGCAGCTTCATTACAGGGGGAGAGACCCAGTACTTC.

In its sample, this clonotype was seen many times. This chain uses TRBV6-1 with TRBJ2-1; D not certain. There are 14 residues in the CDR3. Trimming left V 6 bases short and J 6 bases short, with 15 bases between. Germline CDR1 MNHNS, CDR2 SASEGT. The CDR3 nucleotides are TGTGCCAGCAGGAGACAAGGAGTCTTCAATGAGCAGTTCTTC. It is translated as CASRRQGVFNEQFF.

This clonotype occurred a few times. The chain employs TRBV28 and TRBJ2-3; D unclear. V lost 4 bases, J lost 0 bases, and 11 bases lay in between. The CDR3 covers 15 residues. CDR1 and CDR2 (germline): MDHEN, SYDVKM. The CDR3 nucleotides are TGTGCCAGCAGTTCGCATGGGCCTAGCACAGATACGCAGTATTTT. The encoded protein is CASSSHGPSTDTQYF.

By its share, this clonotype is medium-sized. The chain joins TRBV4-2 to TRBJ1-6; D unresolved. V dropped 1 base and J dropped 5 bases, with 6 bases sitting between them. The CDR3 covers 14 residues. Germline CDR1 reads LGHNA; CDR2 reads YNFKEQ. The CDR3 loop is CASSQVSDNSPLHF. CDR3 sequence (DNA): TGTGCCAGCAGCCAAGTTTCTGATAATTCACCCCTCCACTTT.

This clonotype was counted ten times or more. The chain recombines TRBV7-6 with TRBJ1-1; tentatively, D is TRBD1 (5 bases). The CDR3 is 13 amino acids. Germline-derived CDR1 and CDR2 are SGHVS and FNYEAQ. Trimming cost V 5 bases and J 6 bases, with 13 bases left between them. The CDR3 loop reads CASSHGDRAEAFF. Written as DNA, the CDR3 is TGTGCCAGCAGCCATGGGGACCGCGCTGAAGCTTTCTTT.

This clonotype has at least ten counts. This rearrangement joins TRBV12-3 or TRBV12-4 to TRBJ1-1; D is possibly TRBD1 (5 bases). This CDR3 region has 14 residues. Trimming pared 4 bases from V and 0 bases from J, leaving 9 bases between. The CDR3 coding sequence is TGTGCCAGCAGTTACGGGACTGTGAACACTGAAGCTTTCTTT. Amino acid sequence: CASSYGTVNTEAFF.

The chain combines TRBV29-1 with TRBJ1-3; D is undetermined. This CDR3 spans 12 amino acids. V lost 7 bases and J 1 base, leaving 8 bases between the germline ends. From germline, CDR1 is SQVTM and CDR2 ANQGSEA. As DNA, the CDR3 is TGCAGCGCATCGATATCTGGAAACACCATATATTTT. Protein product: CSASISGNTIYF.

The sample holds many counts of this clonotype. This chain links TRBV20-1 with TRBJ2-3, with TRBD2 as a possible D gene (7 bases). The CDR3 sequence is 14 residues long. Per the germline V gene, CDR1 is DFQATT and CDR2 is SNEGSKA (reference sequence). The ends were cut back, 6 bases at V and 0 bases at J, with 13 bases in the middle. CDR3 nucleotide sequence: TGCAGTGCCGGCGGGGGCCATAGCACAGATACGCAGTATTTT. Its translation is CSAGGGHSTDTQYF.

This clonotype was seen only a few times. CDR3 sequence (DNA): TGTGCCAGCAGTGTACAGACAGGGGCAGACGGCTACACCTTC. Translated, it gives CASSVQTGADGYTF. The chain is built from TRBV6-1 and TRBJ1-2, with 8 bases aligning to TRBD1. This CDR3 has 14 residues. The V gene's germline CDR1 is MNHNS and CDR2 SASEGT. Trimming at V came to 4 bases and at J to 8 bases, leaving 9 bases not matched to a gene.

This clonotype was detected a few times. V and J are TRBV10-3 and TRBJ2-3; weak D call: TRBD1 (6 bases). Germline lookup yields CDR1 ENHRY and CDR2 SYGVKD. Deletions cut 6 bases from V and 2 bases from J, with 12 bases between. CDR3 length: 14 residues. CDR3 in DNA: TGTGCCATCAGCCAGGGACAAAACACAGATACGCAGTATTTT. The encoded protein is CAISQGQNTDTQYF.

This clonotype was observed many times. The chain recombines TRBV12-3 or TRBV12-4 with TRBJ1-1; D is uncertain. V dropped 2 bases and J dropped 3 bases, with 19 bases sitting between them. CDR3 size: 17 residues. This CDR3 reads CASSLRSLRSLDTEAFF. CDR3 nucleotide sequence: TGTGCCAGCAGTTTAAGGAGTCTGCGGTCTCTCGACACTGAAGCTTTCTTT.

In its sample, this clonotype was seen a few times. The genes are TRBV20-1 and TRBJ2-2, with D unresolved. CDR1 and CDR2 (germline): DFQATT, SNEGSKA (reference sequence). This CDR3 has 13 residues. V was trimmed by 0 bases and J by 5 bases, leaving 7 bases between them. CDR3 region: CSARDFPTGELFF. The CDR3 region has the DNA TGCAGTGCTAGAGATTTCCCTACCGGGGAGCTGTTTTTT.

This clonotype was detected many times. The chain links TRBV6-5 to TRBJ1-1; a possible D gene is TRBD1 (5 bases). The CDR3 sequence is 13 residues long. V lost 6 bases and J lost 0, with 8 bases in between. Germline lookup yields CDR1 MNHEY and CDR2 SVGAGI. The CDR3 sequence is CASRGPLNTEAFF. CDR3 DNA sequence: TGTGCCAGCAGGGGGCCGTTGAACACTGAAGCTTTCTTT.

This clonotype was picked up many times. The genes are TRBV5-5 and TRBJ1-2, with 11 positions matching TRBD1. Trimming at V came to 3 bases and at J to 8 bases, leaving 6 bases not matched to a gene. Germline CDR1 reads SGHKS; CDR2 reads YYEKEE (reference sequence). This CDR3 contains 14 residues. CDR3 coding DNA: TGTGCCAGCAGCTCTTGGACAGGGGGCGGCGGCTACACCTTC. Amino acid sequence: CASSSWTGGGGYTF. Drawing the rest from reference TRBV5-5 and TRBJ1-2, the complete variable domain is DAGVTQSPTHLIKTRGQQVTLRCSPISGHKSVSWYQQVLGQGPQFIFQYYEKEERGRGNFPDRFSARQFPNYSSELNVNALLLGDSALYLCASSSWTGGGGYTFGSGTRLTVV.